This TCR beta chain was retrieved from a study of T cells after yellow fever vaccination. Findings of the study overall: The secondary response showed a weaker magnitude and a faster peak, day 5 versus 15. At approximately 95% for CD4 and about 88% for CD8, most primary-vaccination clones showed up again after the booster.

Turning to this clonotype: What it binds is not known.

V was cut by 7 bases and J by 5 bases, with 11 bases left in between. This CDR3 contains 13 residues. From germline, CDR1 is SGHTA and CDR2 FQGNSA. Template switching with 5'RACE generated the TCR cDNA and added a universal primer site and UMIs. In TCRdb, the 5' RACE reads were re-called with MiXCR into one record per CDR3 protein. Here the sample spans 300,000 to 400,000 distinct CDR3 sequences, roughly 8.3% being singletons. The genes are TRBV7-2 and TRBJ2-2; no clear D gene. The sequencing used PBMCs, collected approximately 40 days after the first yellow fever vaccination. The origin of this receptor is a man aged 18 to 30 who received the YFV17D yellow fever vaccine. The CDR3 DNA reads TGTGCCAGCAATTTTAGGGCAACCGGGGAGCTGTTTTTT. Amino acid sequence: CASNFRATGELFF.